This T cell receptor beta chain was documented in a study of T cell responses to AZD1222 COVID-19 vaccine. The study's findings and limits: Females made up more of the donors, who were largely white British, and clonal diversity may have come out too low.

CDR1 and CDR2 (germline): SGHVS, FNYEAQ. The CDR3 covers 15 residues. The V gene end was trimmed by 1 base and the J gene end by 9 bases; junction bases not matched to a gene: 5. As concerns this clone: Its target is not known.

Produced via immunoSEQ multiplex PCR; TCRdb's table is partial and in-frame only. The sample includes more than 85,000 clones, roughly 84% of them seen just once. Analysis merged second doses at about 4 or about 12 weeks. The receptor comes from an adult who received the AZD1222 COVID-19 vaccine. The chain is built from TRBV7-6 and TRBJ1-6, with 8 bases matching TRBD1. The sample consisted of peripheral blood, taken 28 days after the second AZD1222 dose. CDR3 sequence: CASSLVPGGGSPLHF. CDR3 coding DNA: TGTGCCAGCAGCTTAGTCCCAGGGGGCGGTTCACCCCTCCACTTT.